This T cell receptor beta chain was sequenced for a study of glioma-infiltrating T cells after dendritic cell vaccination. The wider study: At biweekly intervals, patients got three intradermal dendritic cell vaccine injections.

Primers: 60 V beta forward and 13 J beta reverse. Clones were read by immunoSEQ multiplex PCR, and TCRdb kept only the in-frame ones, dropping some. This sample has roughly 90,000 clones, with 86% found just once. Deletions cut 3 bases from V and 1 base from J, with 9 bases between. Germline loops: CDR1 MNHNY, CDR2 SVGAGI (reference sequence). The CDR3 length is 14 residues. The genes are TRBV6-6 and TRBJ1-1; D is perhaps TRBD1 (6 bases). The TCR sequence derives from a human donor with glioblastoma. The input for sequencing was blood, taken before dendritic cell vaccination. CDR3 coding DNA: TGTGCCAGCAGTTATCAAGGGGGGAACACTGAAGCTTTCTTT. Protein: CASSYQGGNTEAFF.